This T cell receptor beta chain was identified during a study of regulatory T cells in long-lasting Graves disease. Assembly of TCR beta libraries relied on iRepertoire HTBI primers together with Arm-PCR of CDR3 regions. TCRdb re-derived calls from the multiplex PCR reads in MiXCR, one entry per CDR3 protein. In the table there are roughly 500,000 distinct CDR3 sequences, 9.5% to 15% of which are singletons. Sample time point: newly diagnosed GD, antithyroid drugs for less than 3 months. The authors made the TCR library using RNA they extracted from PBMCs. This clonotype appeared a few times. These data were likewise used in another study, on T cells in Graves' hyperthyroidism and ophthalmopathy. As reported in that work: Those with hyperthyroidism were 18 to 65 years old, newly diagnosed, and ill for under 2 months. TCR CDR3 regions were first amplified by RT-PCR with HTBI primers. Ophthalmopathy onset followed model prediction by a median about six months.

Sequences were derived from peripheral blood mononuclear cells (PBMCs), sampled at new diagnosis, from a patient treated with antithyroid drugs. This TCR came from a woman aged 25-40 years with Graves disease.

The CDR3 nucleotides are TGTGCCAGCAGCCAAGGGTTGGCAGGGGGACACAATGAGCAGTTCTTC. Translating gives CASSQGLAGGHNEQFF. The chain joins TRBV4-2 to TRBJ2-1; 7 positions agree with TRBD1. CDR3 length: 16 amino acids. V lost 1 base and J lost 5; bases outside the gene matches: 8. Germline lookup yields CDR1 LGHNA and CDR2 YNFKEQ.